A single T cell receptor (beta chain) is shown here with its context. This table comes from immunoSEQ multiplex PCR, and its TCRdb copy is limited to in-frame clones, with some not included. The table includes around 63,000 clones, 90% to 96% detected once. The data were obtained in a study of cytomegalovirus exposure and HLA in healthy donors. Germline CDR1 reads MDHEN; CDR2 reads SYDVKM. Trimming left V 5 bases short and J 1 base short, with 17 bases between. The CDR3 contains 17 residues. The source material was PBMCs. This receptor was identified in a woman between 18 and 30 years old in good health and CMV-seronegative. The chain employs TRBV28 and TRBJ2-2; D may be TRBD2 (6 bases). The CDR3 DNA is TGTGCCAGCAGTGGCCCCTGGGGGGTAGGGAACACCGGGGAGCTGTTTTTT. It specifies CASSGPWGVGNTGELFF.